This is a list of T cell receptor beta chains from one sample in a study of blood T cells in healthy people across ages. TCRdb ran MiXCR on the 5' RACE reads and lists one entry per CDR3 protein. The table lists about 1.4 million distinct CDR3 sequences, approximately 59% of them singletons. Specimen: blood. These receptors came from a man aged 18 to 29 in good health. CDR3s include the opening cysteine and the closing phenylalanine or tryptophan. D genes are given only for firm matches. Only some rows state a clone size, as once, few, many or a class for expanded clones.

clone size: -
D gene: -
V gene: TRBV25-1
J gene: TRBJ1-2
CDR3 DNA: TGTGCCAGCAGGGGCCGTGAAGATGGCTACACCTTC
CDR3 protein: CASRGREDGYTF

clone size: once
D gene: -
V gene: TRBV20-1
J gene: TRBJ2-1
CDR3 DNA: TGCAGTGCGACGACGTATTACAATGAGCAGTTCTTC
CDR3 protein: CSATTYYNEQFF

clone size: -
D gene: TRBD2
V gene: TRBV5-6
J gene: TRBJ2-7
CDR3 DNA: TGTGCCAGCAACGGACTAGCGGAAGGTGCGAAGCAGTACTTC
CDR3 protein: CASNGLAEGAKQYF

clone size: once
D gene: -
V gene: TRBV15
J gene: TRBJ2-2
CDR3 DNA: TGTGCCACCAAACTAGGTGGCACCGGGGAGCTATTTTTT
CDR3 protein: CATKLGGTGELFF

clone size: -
D gene: TRBD1
V gene: TRBV20-1
J gene: TRBJ1-2
CDR3 DNA: TGCAGTGCTAGAGAGACCACGGAGGGGGCATACTATGGCTACACCTTC
CDR3 protein: CSARETTEGAYYGYTF

clone size: -
D gene: TRBD1
V gene: TRBV5-1
J gene: TRBJ2-1
CDR3 DNA: TGCGCCAGCAGCATCGGGACAGGGATGGGTGAGCAGTTCTTC
CDR3 protein: CASSIGTGMGEQFF

clone size: few
D gene: -
V gene: TRBV4-1
J gene: TRBJ1-2
CDR3 DNA: TGCGCCAGCAGCCGCCCGGGGCAGAACTATGGCTACACCTTC
CDR3 protein: CASSRPGQNYGYTF

clone size: -
D gene: -
V gene: TRBV28
J gene: TRBJ1-2
CDR3 DNA: TGTGCCAGCAGTTGGGAGAACTATGGCTACACCTTC
CDR3 protein: CASSWENYGYTF

clone size: -
D gene: -
V gene: TRBV4-1
J gene: TRBJ2-7
CDR3 DNA: TGCGCCAGCAGCCTTATCGGGACCGTCCACGAGCAGTACTTC
CDR3 protein: CASSLIGTVHEQYF

clone size: few
D gene: -
V gene: TRBV25-1
J gene: TRBJ2-7
CDR3 DNA: TGTGCCAGCAGTGGTAGCGGAACCTACGAGCAGTACTTC
CDR3 protein: CASSGSGTYEQYF

clone size: few
D gene: -
V gene: TRBV28
J gene: TRBJ2-7
CDR3 DNA: TGTGCCAGCAGTCCCATTGACACAGGAACCTCCTACGAGCAGTACTTC
CDR3 protein: CASSPIDTGTSYEQYF

clone size: -
D gene: -
V gene: TRBV20-1
J gene: TRBJ2-3
CDR3 DNA: TGCAGTGCTAGGATTTCGAGGGGCACAGATACGCAGTATTTT
CDR3 protein: CSARISRGTDTQYF

clone size: -
D gene: -
V gene: TRBV6-5
J gene: TRBJ2-5
CDR3 DNA: TGTGCCAGCAGTAGGACGGATTACGGGGAGACCCAGTACTTC
CDR3 protein: CASSRTDYGETQYF

clone size: -
D gene: -
V gene: TRBV11-2
J gene: TRBJ1-4
CDR3 DNA: TGTGCCAGCAGCTCACGCCTGGGGCGCGAAAAACTGTTTTTT
CDR3 protein: CASSSRLGREKLFF

clone size: few
D gene: TRBD2
V gene: TRBV9
J gene: TRBJ2-2
CDR3 DNA: TGTGCCAGTAGCGGGAGGGCCGGGGAGCTGTTTTTT
CDR3 protein: CASSGRAGELFF

clone size: -
D gene: -
V gene: TRBV4-3
J gene: TRBJ1-4
CDR3 DNA: TGCGCCAGCAGCTTGGGGCCGGGAGAAAAACTGTTTTTT
CDR3 protein: CASSLGPGEKLFF

clone size: -
D gene: TRBD1
V gene: TRBV2
J gene: TRBJ1-1
CDR3 DNA: TGTGCCAGCAGTACCCACGACAGGGTTTACACTGAAGCTTTCTTT
CDR3 protein: CASSTHDRVYTEAFF

clone size: once
D gene: TRBD2
V gene: TRBV4-1
J gene: TRBJ2-1
CDR3 DNA: TGCGCCAGCAGCTCCAAGGCAACGAGCGGGGGAAGCTCCTACAATGAGCAGTTCTTC
CDR3 protein: CASSSKATSGGSSYNEQFF

clone size: -
D gene: -
V gene: TRBV12-3/TRBV12-4
J gene: TRBJ2-7
CDR3 DNA: TGTGCCAGCAGTTGCGGGGAATCCTACGAGCAGTACTTC
CDR3 protein: CASSCGESYEQYF

clone size: -
D gene: TRBD2
V gene: TRBV20-1
J gene: TRBJ2-7
CDR3 DNA: TGCAGTGCTAGCCCGCTAGCGGGCGACTACGAGCAGTACTTC
CDR3 protein: CSASPLAGDYEQYF

clone size: -
D gene: TRBD2
V gene: TRBV7-8
J gene: TRBJ2-7
CDR3 DNA: TGTGCCAGCAGCTTACCGACTAGCGGGGGGCCTACCTACGAGCAGTACTTC
CDR3 protein: CASSLPTSGGPTYEQYF

clone size: -
D gene: -
V gene: TRBV6-6
J gene: TRBJ1-4
CDR3 DNA: TGTGCCAGCACCGAAGAGGATCTTGAAAAACTGTTTTTT
CDR3 protein: CASTEEDLEKLFF

clone size: -
D gene: -
V gene: TRBV6-5
J gene: TRBJ2-6
CDR3 DNA: TGTGCCAGCAGTTACCTCACGGAGTCTGGGGCCAACGTCCTGACTTTC
CDR3 protein: CASSYLTESGANVLTF

clone size: -
D gene: -
V gene: TRBV20-1
J gene: TRBJ2-2
CDR3 DNA: TGCAGTCTACCTAGGACAGATGGCGGGGAGCTGTTTTTT
CDR3 protein: CSLPRTDGGELFF

clone size: -
D gene: TRBD1
V gene: TRBV6-2/TRBV6-3
J gene: TRBJ2-1
CDR3 DNA: TGTGCCAGCACCATCGGGACAGCAAAGTTCTTC
CDR3 protein: CASTIGTAKFF

clone size: -
D gene: TRBD1
V gene: TRBV12-3/TRBV12-4
J gene: TRBJ1-2
CDR3 DNA: TGTGCCAGCGGGTACTCAGGGGACAGGGGGTCAACCTATGGCTACACCTTC
CDR3 protein: CASGYSGDRGSTYGYTF

clone size: -
D gene: -
V gene: TRBV12-3/TRBV12-4
J gene: TRBJ1-5
CDR3 DNA: TGTGCCAGCAGTAACTCCAGGGACGGTCAGCCCCAGCATTTT
CDR3 protein: CASSNSRDGQPQHF

clone size: once
D gene: -
V gene: TRBV28
J gene: TRBJ1-1
CDR3 DNA: TGTGCCAGCCAGGGGTTAATGAACACTGAAGCTTTCTTT
CDR3 protein: CASQGLMNTEAFF

clone size: -
D gene: -
V gene: TRBV10-3
J gene: TRBJ1-1
CDR3 DNA: TGTGCCATCAGTGATCCGGGGGCGCGGACTGAAGCTTTCTTT
CDR3 protein: CAISDPGARTEAFF

clone size: -
D gene: -
V gene: TRBV7-2
J gene: TRBJ1-2
CDR3 DNA: TGTGCCAGCAGCTTAGGGCGGACAGTCATCACCTTC
CDR3 protein: CASSLGRTVITF

clone size: -
D gene: -
V gene: TRBV6-5
J gene: TRBJ2-3
CDR3 DNA: TGTGCCAGCAAGCAGGCGGCAACAGATACGCAGTATTTT
CDR3 protein: CASKQAATDTQYF